The 20 T cell receptor beta chains below were found in one sample sequenced in a study of CD4+ T cells in melanoma. The table came from immunoSEQ multiplex PCR; TCRdb's copy has only in-frame clones and leaves some out. The sample holds thousands of clones, 60% to 80% seen once. The sample consisted of cells from a culture (not recorded whether cultured in vitro). These receptor sequences come from a human donor with melanoma.

The chain links TRBV6-4 to TRBJ1-6; 7 positions match TRBD1. J lost 7 bases, V lost 8 bases, and 5 bases had no gene match. Germline CDR1 reads MRHNA; CDR2 reads SNTAGT. The CDR3 runs 13 residues. In DNA, the CDR3 is TGTGCCAGCGTCCCCAGGGGGAATTCACCCCTCCACTTT. Translation: CASVPRGNSPLHF.

This clone is medium-sized within its sample. V gene TRBV25-1 combines with J gene TRBJ2-1, with D perhaps TRBD2 (6 bases). The CDR3 consists of 13 residues. V was clipped by 8 bases and J by 4 bases, with 12 bases between them. Germline V gene data show CDR1 as MGHDK and CDR2 as SYGVNS. CDR3 in DNA: TGTGCCAGCTTAAAGGGAGGATACAATGAGCAGTTCTTC. Protein sequence: CASLKGGYNEQFF.

The rearrangement joins TRBV14 to TRBJ2-1, with 9 bases identical to TRBD2. The V gene's germline CDR1 is SGHDN and CDR2 FVKESK. Losses at the gene ends were 3 bases for V and 14 bases for J; bases not matched to a gene: 8. CDR3 length equals 13 residues. The CDR3 DNA reads TGTGCCAGCAGCCACCCCCCCGGACTAGCGAAGTTCTTC. Translating gives CASSHPPGLAKFF.

This sequence joins TRBV6-5 and TRBJ2-5; D gene ambiguous. The V end lost 0 bases, the J end lost 2 bases, and 7 bases lay between the germline ends. The length of the CDR3 is 14 residues. Germline V CDR1 and CDR2: MNHEY, SVGAGI. CDR3 protein: CASSYSRGQETQYF. The CDR3 DNA reads TGTGCCAGCAGTTACTCTCGTGGGCAAGAGACCCAGTACTTC.

The chain joins TRBV7-9 to TRBJ2-1; D is uncertain. V lost 8 bases, J lost 2 bases, and 4 bases lay in between. Germline V gene data show CDR1 as SEHNR and CDR2 as FQNEAQ (reference sequence). The CDR3 has 11 amino acids. CDR3 amino acids: CASHAYNEQFF. The CDR3 DNA reads TGTGCCAGCCACGCCTACAATGAGCAGTTCTTC.

This clone is deemed medium-sized. J is TRBJ1-6 and V is TRBV19; 10 bases agree with TRBD1. Trimming cost V 5 bases and J 5 bases; bases outside gene matches: 9. Germline V gene data show CDR1 as LNHDA and CDR2 as SQIVND (reference sequence). The CDR3 extends over 17 amino acids. CDR3: CASSPLTGGNHNSPLHF. DNA of the CDR3: TGTGCCAGTAGTCCACTGACAGGGGGCAACCATAATTCACCCCTCCACTTT.

The CDR3: CASSLEWRGSRQTQYF. In DNA, the CDR3 is TGTGCCAGCAGCTTAGAGTGGCGGGGGTCGAGGCAGACCCAGTACTTC. The chain is built from TRBV7-2 and TRBJ2-5; 7 bases line up with TRBD2. V dropped 1 base and J dropped 6; count of bases not matched to a gene: 11. Germline V gene data show CDR1 as SGHTA and CDR2 as FQGNSA. CDR3 length: 16 amino acids.

The CDR3 sequence: CASSLTHGQYNEQFF. In DNA, the CDR3 is TGTGCCAGCAGCTTAACTCACGGCCAGTACAATGAGCAGTTCTTC. V is TRBV7-3 and J is TRBJ2-1; D is unresolved. V was trimmed by 0 bases and J by 4 bases, leaving 10 bases between them. The germline CDR1 and CDR2 sequences are SGHTA and FQGTGA. The CDR3 is made up of 15 amino acids.

This chain links TRBV2 with TRBJ2-1; maybe TRBD1 (6 bases). Germline assignment: CDR1 SNHLY and CDR2 FYNNEI. Trimming took 4 bases from V and 7 from J, leaving 20 bases between them. The length of the CDR3 is 16 residues. This chain's CDR3 is CASSAFHSQGSNEQFF. In nucleotides, the CDR3 is TGTGCCAGCAGTGCATTCCACTCACAGGGATCAAATGAGCAGTTCTTC.

The chain employs TRBV10-3 and TRBJ1-2, with a weak D call TRBD1 (5 bases). The germline V gene has CDR1 ENHRY and CDR2 SYGVKD. This CDR3 contains 14 residues. V was shortened by 0 bases and J by 5 bases, with 10 bases between the two germline ends. The CDR3 loop reads CAISESPGSYGYTF. The CDR3 DNA is TGTGCCATCAGTGAGTCACCAGGGTCATATGGCTACACCTTC.

This chain joins TRBV6-5 and TRBJ1-2; 8 bases agree with TRBD1. This CDR3 comprises 14 residues. The J segment lost 5 bases and the V segment lost 4 bases, leaving 6 bases of the junction unmatched. Germline CDR1 is MNHEY and CDR2 is SVGAGI. In nucleotides, the CDR3 is TGTGCCAGCAGTTCCGGACAGGGACGGTATGGCTACACCTTC. Amino acids: CASSSGQGRYGYTF.

This clone came up a few times. V usage is TRBV28 and J usage is TRBJ1-1; possibly TRBD1 for D (5 bases). In germline, CDR1 is MDHEN, CDR2 SYDVKM. The V end lost 1 base, the J end lost 5 bases, and 11 bases lay between the germline ends. The length of the CDR3 is 14 residues. The CDR3 DNA is TGTGCCAGCAGTTTATACGTGGGGGTAACTGAAGCTTTCTTT. Encoded protein: CASSLYVGVTEAFF.

The chain has TRBV2 and TRBJ1-2, with a weak D call TRBD1 (5 bases). Trimming took off 7 bases at V and 8 bases at J, with 23 bases between the two ends. The CDR3 spans 15 residues. Germline V lookup: CDR1 SNHLY, CDR2 FYNNEI. CDR3 nucleotide sequence: TGTGCCAGCAAAGAAAATACAGGAGTCCGTCGAGGCTACACCTTC. Translated, it gives CASKENTGVRRGYTF.

The V and J genes are TRBV5-1 and TRBJ2-6; D assignment may be TRBD1 or TRBD2 (6 bases each). V lost 0 bases to trimming and J lost 0 bases, with 10 bases between them. Germline V gene sequence: CDR1 SGHRS, CDR2 YFSETQ. The CDR3 runs 17 residues. The CDR3 DNA is TGCGCCAGCAGCTTGGGCGGGACAACCTCTGGGGCCAACGTCCTGACTTTC. This gives the protein CASSLGGTTSGANVLTF.

The rearrangement links TRBV16 to TRBJ2-1; D remains unclear. Germline CDR1 is KGHSY and CDR2 is FQNENV. The CDR3 runs 13 residues. The germline V and J ends were trimmed by 1 base and 7 bases, with 8 bases remaining between them. The DNA for the CDR3 is TGTGCCAGCAGCCAATTCCCGGAAAATGAGCAGTTCTTC. It encodes CASSQFPENEQFF.

This chain joins TRBV6-5 and TRBJ1-2; D perhaps matches TRBD1 (5 bases). The CDR3 has 13 amino acids. Trimming cost V 2 bases and J 5 bases, with 9 bases left between them. Germline lookup yields CDR1 MNHEY and CDR2 SVGAGI. The CDR3 here is CASSYGRDYGYTF. CDR3 DNA sequence: TGTGCCAGCAGTTACGGCAGGGATTATGGCTACACCTTC.

The rearrangement joins TRBV2 to TRBJ2-5; 8 nucleotides agree with TRBD1. The CDR3 loop spans 14 amino acids. CDR1 and CDR2 from the germline V gene are SNHLY and FYNNEI. The trim removed 3 bases at V and 3 bases at J, leaving 3 bases unmatched. DNA of the CDR3: TGTGCCAGCAGTGATCCGGACAGGGAAGAGACCCAGTACTTC. Translation: CASSDPDREETQYF.

The CDR3 spells CASRKQGRGNYGYTF. The CDR3 DNA reads as TGTGCCAGCAGGAAACAGGGAAGGGGTAACTATGGCTACACCTTC. The chain combines TRBV6-5 with TRBJ1-2, with D possibly matching TRBD1 (6 bases). The germline V gene has CDR1 MNHEY and CDR2 SVGAGI. CDR3 length: 15 residues. The germline V and J ends were trimmed by 6 bases and 1 base, with 15 bases remaining between them.

This clone came up a few times. This chain links TRBV27 with TRBJ2-2; 9 bases are shared with TRBD1. The CDR3 is made up of 16 amino acids. The V and J ends lost 3 bases and 1 base, in that order; junction bases with no gene match: 3. Germline CDR1 MNHEY, CDR2 SMNVEV (reference sequence). CDR3 sequence (DNA): TGTGCCAGCAGTTTTATGGGACAGGGGAACACCGGGGAGCTGTTTTTT. It is translated as CASSFMGQGNTGELFF.

This clone was detected only a few times. The rearrangement uses TRBV10-3 and TRBJ2-2; D remains ambiguous. The CDR3 has 11 amino acids. The germline V gene encodes CDR1 ENHRY and CDR2 SYGVKD. The ends were cut back, 2 bases at V and 7 bases at J, with 2 bases in the middle. The DNA of the CDR3 is TGTGCCATCAGTGAGGTCGGGGAGCTGTTTTTT. This encodes CAISEVGELFF.